This TCR beta chain was recovered during a study of blood T cell repertoires in COVID-19. Overall study context: There were acute and convalescent COVID-19 samples, and they came from the United States, Italy and Spain. Sample material is recorded as cDNA or gDNA derived from T cells, B-cell-depleted T cells, or PBMCs.

The authors' processing: Nucleated cell counts were estimated from reference gene primer amplification. Assay used: immunoSEQ multiplex PCR; TCRdb lists only in-frame clones, some missing. V and J calls and clone size are given by that table; D and trimming were obtained from the DNA. The data hold approximately 300,000 clones, with 75% to 95% observed a single time. The V end lost 1 base, the J end lost 10 bases, and 4 bases lay between the germline ends. Looked up from germline, CDR1 is MNHNS and CDR2 is SASEGT. The CDR3 spans 11 residues. Seattle enrolled patients during active infection and tracked them longitudinally.

Source material: peripheral blood. The TCR sequence derives from a young woman with COVID-19, enrolled during active disease. The chain joins TRBV6-1 to TRBJ2-2; no firm D call. The CDR3 region is CASSEVMELFF. The CDR3 DNA reads as TGTGCCAGCAGTGAAGTTATGGAGCTGTTTTTT.